The 15 T cell receptor beta chains below were found in one sample sequenced in a study of Ad26.COV2.S vaccination and SARS-CoV-2 variants. Assay used: immunoSEQ multiplex PCR; TCRdb lists only in-frame clones, some missing. The sample lists 200,000 to 300,000 clones; around 89% were seen once. This sample's treatment: some 20 received Ad26.COV2.S at low or high dose, single or two shots; 5 received placebo; per-sample allocation not given. Day 63 after the first vaccine or placebo injection was the time point for sampling. The sample in question was peripheral blood, obtained in a trial of Ad26.COV2.S vaccine versus placebo. Receptors originate from a person aged 18-60 years who received the Ad26.COV2.S COVID-19 vaccine or a placebo.

This chain connects TRBV5-1 to TRBJ1-5, with D hard to call. Germline V gene lookup returns CDR1 SGHRS and CDR2 YFSETQ. The CDR3 runs to 15 residues. V dropped 4 bases and J dropped 0 bases, with 11 bases sitting between them. The CDR3 coding sequence is TGCGCCAGCAGCCCAGGTTCACATAGCAATCAGCCCCAGCATTTT. The encoded protein is CASSPGSHSNQPQHF.

V usage is TRBV6-2 or TRBV6-3 and J usage is TRBJ2-5; tentative D call: TRBD1 (5 bases). V was clipped by 6 bases and J by 5 bases, with 13 bases between them. The CDR3 spans 13 residues. Germline CDR1 and CDR2: MNHEY and SVGEGT. The CDR3 nucleotides read TGTGCCAGCAGCAGAAGGGGTACGGAGACCCAGTACTTC. This encodes CASSRRGTETQYF.

Comment on this clone: Other DNA sequences in this sample translate to the same CDR3. The V and J genes are TRBV19 and TRBJ2-7, with D perhaps matching TRBD1 (6 bases). The germline CDR1 and CDR2 sequences are LNHDA and SQIVND (reference sequence). Trimming took off 4 bases at V and 1 base at J, with 11 bases between the two ends. The CDR3 is 14 amino acids. The CDR3 reads CASSRGQISYEQYF. The DNA of the CDR3 is TGTGCCAGTAGTAGAGGACAGATATCCTACGAGCAGTACTTC.

V gene TRBV7-2 combines with J gene TRBJ2-7, with TRBD1 identical over 8 bases. The ends lost 7 bases at V and 7 bases at J; junction bases unmatched: 9. The V gene's germline CDR1 is SGHTA and CDR2 FQGNSA. CDR3 length: 13 amino acids. CDR3 sequence (DNA): TGTGCCAGCACCTGGGTGACAGGGGAAGAGCAGTACTTC. This gives the protein CASTWVTGEEQYF. Based on the CDR3 plus reference TRBV7-2 and TRBJ2-7, the full variable domain is GAGVSQSPSNKVTEKGKDVELRCDPISGHTALYWYRQSLGQGLEFLIYFQGNSAPDKSGLPSDRFSAERTGGSVSTLTIQRTQQEDSAVYLCASTWVTGEEQYFGPGTRLTVT.

This rearrangement joins TRBV7-2 to TRBJ1-4, with 8 bases lining up with TRBD1. This CDR3 is 15 amino acids long. Trimming took 5 bases from V and 4 from J; bases not matched to a gene: 6. Germline V gene data show CDR1 as SGHTA and CDR2 as FQGNSA. The CDR3 DNA sequence: TGTGCCAGCAGCGTCGACACAGGGGGTAATGAAAAACTGTTTTTT. It encodes CASSVDTGGNEKLFF.

This rearrangement joins TRBV13 to TRBJ1-1; 9 bases are a match to TRBD1. Germline CDR1 reads PRHDT; CDR2 reads FYEKMQ (reference sequence). The CDR3 is 15 amino acids. Germline trimming cut 6 bases from V and 5 bases from J; bases unmatched to any gene: 10. CDR3 sequence: CASSYSDRGGTEAFF. As DNA, the CDR3 is TGTGCCAGCAGTTACTCCGACAGGGGGGGGACTGAAGCTTTCTTT.

The genes are TRBV11-3 and TRBJ2-3; 11 bases line up with TRBD2. Germline V gene lookup returns CDR1 SGHNT and CDR2 YENEEA. V was clipped by 3 bases and J by 0 bases; unmatched bases: 2. CDR3 size: 16 residues. The DNA for the CDR3 is TGTGCCAGCAGCTTGACTAGCGGGATTAGCACAGATACGCAGTATTTT. Translated, it gives CASSLTSGISTDTQYF.

The V call is TRBV28, the J call TRBJ1-1; unclear D gene. Per germline, CDR1 MDHEN and CDR2 SYDVKM. This CDR3 is built from 15 residues. The V and J ends lost 2 bases and 4 bases respectively, with 14 bases between them. CDR3 sequence (DNA): TGTGCCAGCAGTTTACCCTTGGGTGATGGCACTGAAGCTTTCTTT. It is translated as CASSLPLGDGTEAFF.

The chain recombines TRBV7-2 with TRBJ2-7; 9 nucleotides align to TRBD1. The ends lost 5 bases at V and 3 bases at J; junction bases unmatched: 20. The CDR3 runs 19 residues. Germline CDR1 and CDR2: SGHTA and FQGNSA. CDR3 bases: TGTGCCAGCAGCAATACAGGGGGCGCGGGCGGGAGCTCCCTCTACGAGCAGTACTTC. Protein: CASSNTGGAGGSSLYEQYF.

The chain has TRBV6-1 and TRBJ1-3; 10 bases agree with TRBD1. The ends lost 4 bases at V and 1 base at J; junction bases unmatched: 7. CDR3 length equals 17 residues. CDR1 and CDR2 (germline): MNHNS, SASEGT. The CDR3, as DNA: TGTGCCAGCAGTGCCTCGACAGGGGGCGCGTCTGGAAACACCATATATTTT. Protein: CASSASTGGASGNTIYF.

The chain combines TRBV7-3 with TRBJ2-7, with D possibly being TRBD1 or TRBD2 (5 bases each). The CDR3 contains 13 residues. The germline V gene has CDR1 SGHTA and CDR2 FQGTGA. The V and J ends lost 1 base and 9 bases respectively, with 13 bases between them. CDR3 DNA: TGTGCCAGCAGCTTAAACAACCTGGGACGGCAGTACTTC. Translating gives CASSLNNLGRQYF.

With regard to this clone: This sample also contains other DNA sequences that code for the same CDR3. The chain's CDR3 is CASSQVVETQYF. The DNA for the CDR3 is TGTGCCAGCAGCCAAGTTGTCGAGACCCAGTACTTC. V gene TRBV3-1 (or the pseudogene TRBV3-2) combines with J gene TRBJ2-5; no clear D. The V gene's germline CDR1 is LGHDT and CDR2 YNNKEL (reference sequence). The ends were cut back, 1 base at V and 5 bases at J, with 5 bases in the middle. The CDR3 covers 12 residues.

The chain has TRBV5-1 and TRBJ2-1, with D uncertain. Between the trimmed V and J ends, which lost 0 bases and 0 bases, there was a span of 7 bases. The CDR3 runs to 15 residues. CDR1 and CDR2 from the germline V gene are SGHRS and YFSETQ. CDR3 sequence reads: CASSLGQTSYNEQFF. The CDR3 bases are TGCGCCAGCAGCTTGGGGCAAACCTCCTACAATGAGCAGTTCTTC.

The chain recombines TRBV7-2 with TRBJ1-2; TRBD1 might be the D (5 bases). Trimming removed 2 bases from V and 5 bases from J, with 15 bases in between. The germline CDR1 and CDR2 sequences are SGHTA and FQGNSA. CDR3 size: 15 residues. In nucleotides, the CDR3 is TGTGCCAGCAGCTTATTACGGGAGGGGATATATGGCTACACCTTC. Amino acids: CASSLLREGIYGYTF.

This clone showed up just a few times. This sequence joins TRBV7-9 and TRBJ2-1; TRBD1 matches at 11 bases. In germline, CDR1 is SEHNR, CDR2 FQNEAQ (reference sequence). CDR3 length: 16 amino acids. V lost 4 bases and J lost 5; bases outside the gene matches: 7. CDR3 loop: CASSSRDRGANNEQFF. The CDR3 DNA reads as TGTGCCAGCAGCTCCCGGGACAGGGGGGCGAACAATGAGCAGTTCTTC.